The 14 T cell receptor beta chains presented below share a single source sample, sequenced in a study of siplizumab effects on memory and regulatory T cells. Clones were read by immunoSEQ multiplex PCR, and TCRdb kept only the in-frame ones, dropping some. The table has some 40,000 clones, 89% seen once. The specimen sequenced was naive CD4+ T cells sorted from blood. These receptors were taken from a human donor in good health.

CDR3 coding DNA: TGTGCCAGTCACTCAGGGGCGAGGGCGACCTCTGGAAACACCATATATTTT. It codes for CASHSGARATSGNTIYF. The gene calls are TRBV19 and TRBJ1-3; D may be TRBD1 (6 bases). The CDR3 consists of 17 residues. The ends were cut back, 8 bases at V and 0 bases at J, with 20 bases in the middle. Germline CDR1 is LNHDA and CDR2 is SQIVND (reference sequence).

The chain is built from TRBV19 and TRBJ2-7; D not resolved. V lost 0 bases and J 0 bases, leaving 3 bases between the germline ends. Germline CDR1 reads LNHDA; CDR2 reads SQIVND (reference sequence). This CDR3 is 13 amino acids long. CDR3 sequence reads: CASSIESSYEQYF. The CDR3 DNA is TGTGCCAGTAGTATAGAGAGCTCCTACGAGCAGTACTTC.

In nucleotides, the CDR3 is TGCGCCAGCAGCCAAGGCGGGGGCCGACAGGGGTTTAACTATGGCTACACCTTC. It translates to CASSQGGGRQGFNYGYTF. The genes are TRBV4-1 and TRBJ1-2; 8 positions agree with TRBD1. V dropped 1 base and J dropped 1; count of bases not matched to a gene: 11. This CDR3 has 18 residues. In germline, CDR1 is MGHRA, CDR2 YSYEKL.

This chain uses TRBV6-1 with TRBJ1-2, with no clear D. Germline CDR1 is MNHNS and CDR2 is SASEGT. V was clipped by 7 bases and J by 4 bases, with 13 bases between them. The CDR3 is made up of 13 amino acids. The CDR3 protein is CASTPAGTYGYTF. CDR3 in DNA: TGTGCCAGCACCCCGGCGGGAACCTATGGCTACACCTTC.

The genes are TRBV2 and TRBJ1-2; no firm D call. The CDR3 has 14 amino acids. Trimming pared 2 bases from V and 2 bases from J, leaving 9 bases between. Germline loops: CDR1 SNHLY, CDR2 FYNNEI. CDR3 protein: CASSEFDGNYGYTF. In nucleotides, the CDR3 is TGTGCCAGCAGTGAATTCGACGGAAACTATGGCTACACCTTC.

The DNA of the CDR3 is TGTGCCAGTAGTATCCGCGGACAGAGTTTCCACGAGCAGTACTTC. Residues: CASSIRGQSFHEQYF. The chain combines TRBV19 with TRBJ2-7; tentative D call: TRBD1 (6 bases). Per the germline V gene, CDR1 is LNHDA and CDR2 is SQIVND (reference sequence). CDR3 size: 15 residues. V was trimmed by 3 bases and J by 5 bases, leaving 17 bases between them.

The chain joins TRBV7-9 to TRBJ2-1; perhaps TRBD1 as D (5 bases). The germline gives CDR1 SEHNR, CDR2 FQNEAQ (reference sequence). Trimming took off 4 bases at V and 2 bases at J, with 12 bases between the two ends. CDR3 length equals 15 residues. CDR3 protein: CASSSGSTTYNEQFF. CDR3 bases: TGTGCCAGCAGCTCAGGGTCTACTACCTACAATGAGCAGTTCTTC.

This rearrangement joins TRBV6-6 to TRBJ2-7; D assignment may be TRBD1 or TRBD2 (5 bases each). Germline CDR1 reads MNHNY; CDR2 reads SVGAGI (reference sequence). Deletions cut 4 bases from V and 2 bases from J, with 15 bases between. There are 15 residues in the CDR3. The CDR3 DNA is TGTGCCAGCAGTTTACCTGGGGGTGGGACCTACGAGCAGTACTTC. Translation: CASSLPGGGTYEQYF.

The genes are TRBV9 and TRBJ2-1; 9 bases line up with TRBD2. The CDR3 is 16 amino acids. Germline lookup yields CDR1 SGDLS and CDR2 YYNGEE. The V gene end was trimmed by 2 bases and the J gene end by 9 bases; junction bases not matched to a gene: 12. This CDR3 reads CASSVTGGSGRLEQFF. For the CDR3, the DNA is TGTGCCAGCAGCGTTACAGGCGGTAGCGGGAGACTTGAGCAGTTCTTC.

The CDR3 DNA reads TGTGCCAGCAGTTACAACTGGGGGCAGGGCAATGAGCAGTTCTTC. This codes for CASSYNWGQGNEQFF. V usage is TRBV6-6 and J usage is TRBJ2-1, with D possibly matching TRBD1 (6 bases). Germline-derived CDR1 and CDR2 are MNHNY and SVGAGI (reference sequence). This CDR3 region has 15 residues. V was cut by 2 bases and J by 6 bases, with 14 bases left in between.

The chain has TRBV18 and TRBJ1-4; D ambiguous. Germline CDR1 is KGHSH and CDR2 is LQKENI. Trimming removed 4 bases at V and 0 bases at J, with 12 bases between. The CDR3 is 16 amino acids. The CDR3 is CASSLEDGATNEKLFF. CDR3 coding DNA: TGTGCCAGCTCACTAGAGGACGGAGCAACTAATGAAAAACTGTTTTTT.

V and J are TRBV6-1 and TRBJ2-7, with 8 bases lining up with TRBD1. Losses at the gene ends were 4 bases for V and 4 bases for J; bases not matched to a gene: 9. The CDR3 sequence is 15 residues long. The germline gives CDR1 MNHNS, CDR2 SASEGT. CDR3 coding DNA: TGTGCCAGCAGTGCTACCGGACAGGGTCAGTACGAGCAGTACTTC. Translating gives CASSATGQGQYEQYF.

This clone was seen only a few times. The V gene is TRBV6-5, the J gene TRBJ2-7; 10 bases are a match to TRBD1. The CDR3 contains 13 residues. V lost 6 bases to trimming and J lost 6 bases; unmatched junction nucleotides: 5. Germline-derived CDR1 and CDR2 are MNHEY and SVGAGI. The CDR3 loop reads CASRLGTGAEQYF. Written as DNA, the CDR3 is TGTGCCAGCAGGCTCGGGACAGGGGCCGAGCAGTACTTC.

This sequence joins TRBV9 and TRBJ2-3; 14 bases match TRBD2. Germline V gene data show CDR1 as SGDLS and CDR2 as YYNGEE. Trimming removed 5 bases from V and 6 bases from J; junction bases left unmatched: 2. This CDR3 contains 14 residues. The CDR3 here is CASRGTSGSDTQYF. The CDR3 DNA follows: TGTGCCAGCAGGGGGACTAGCGGGAGTGATACGCAGTATTTT. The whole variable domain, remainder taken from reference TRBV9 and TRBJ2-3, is DSGVTQTPKHLITATGQRVTLRCSPRSGDLSVYWYQQSLDQGLQFLIQYYNGEERAKGNILERFSAQQFPDLHSELNLSSLELGDSALYFCASRGTSGSDTQYFGPGTRLTVL.